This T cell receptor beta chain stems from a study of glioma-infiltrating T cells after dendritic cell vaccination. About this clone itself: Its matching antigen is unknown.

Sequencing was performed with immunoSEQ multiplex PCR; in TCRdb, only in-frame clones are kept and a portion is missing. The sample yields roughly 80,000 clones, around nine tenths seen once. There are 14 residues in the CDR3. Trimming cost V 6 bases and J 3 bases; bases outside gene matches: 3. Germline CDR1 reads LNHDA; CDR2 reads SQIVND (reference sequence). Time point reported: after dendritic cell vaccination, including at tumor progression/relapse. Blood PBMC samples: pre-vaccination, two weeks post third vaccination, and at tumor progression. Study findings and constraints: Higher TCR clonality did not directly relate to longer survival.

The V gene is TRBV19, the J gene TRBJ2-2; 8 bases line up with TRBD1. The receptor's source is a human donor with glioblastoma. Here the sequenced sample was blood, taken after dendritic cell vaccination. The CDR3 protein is CASSQQGDTGELFF. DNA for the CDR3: TGTGCCAGTAGCCAACAGGGGGACACCGGGGAGCTGTTTTTT.